This T cell receptor beta chain is from a study of T-cell reconstitution after alpha-beta-depleted transplantation in children. It was with unique molecular identifiers that the TCRbeta library was prepared. TCRdb itself ran the PCR reads through MiXCR, one entry per CDR3 protein. The table has fewer than 450,000 distinct CDR3 sequences, roughly 17% seen once. This clonotype was seen more than once but under ten times. The origin of this receptor is a male patient under 10 years old who had a stem cell transplant for acute lymphoblastic leukemia, so the T cells may come from the graft donor. The material sequenced was PBMCs, mostly from graft donor cells, taken 360 days after TCRalphabeta/CD19-depleted stem cell transplant.

The CDR3 nucleotides read TGTGCCAGCAGCGGTACTAGGGGACAGGGGGGCAATGAGCAGTTCTTC. Encoded protein: CASSGTRGQGGNEQFF. The chain combines TRBV11-2 with TRBJ2-1, with TRBD1 identical over 11 bases. The V gene's germline CDR1 is SGHAT and CDR2 FQNNGV. V lost 5 bases to trimming and J lost 6 bases; unmatched junction nucleotides: 9. The CDR3 covers 16 residues.